This entry lists 14 T cell receptor beta chains sequenced from one sample in a study of CD8+ T cells in alopecia areata (dated by TCRdb to between 2018 and 2020). In light of the paper, this sample's time point label describes: 20 to 30 weeks on oral tofacitinib. According to the study, the label for this sample's treatment or condition signals: oral pan-JAK inhibitor, 5-10 mg twice daily. Library preparation was by the immunoSEQ multiplex PCR assay. For TCR sequencing, RNA was extracted from every sample and reverse transcribed into cDNA to serve as template. The table comes from immuneACCESS by way of TCRdb, which keeps in-frame sequences with V and J called. Part of the clones is missing from these tables; in studies checked, under half for an unresolved V gene and the rest for unknown reasons. This sample lists over 150,000 clones; around three fifths were detected once. 11% to 15% of the sample belongs to the ten largest clones.

This specimen was CD4+ T cells sorted from blood, taken at week 24, from a patient treated with tofacitinib. All receptors come from a human donor with alopecia areata.

This clone has just one count. This chain uses TRBV30 with TRBJ1-2; D remains unclear. The V and J ends lost 3 bases and 1 base respectively, with 6 bases between them. The CDR3 is 12 residues long. CDR1 and CDR2 from the germline V gene are GTSNPN and SVGIG (reference sequence). The CDR3: CAWSSHNYGYTF. Written as DNA, the CDR3 is TGTGCCTGGAGCAGTCATAACTATGGCTACACCTTC.

This clone was seen more than once but under ten times. This sequence joins TRBV7-2 and TRBJ2-1, with 7 positions matching TRBD2. This CDR3 is built from 16 residues. The germline V gene has CDR1 SGHTA and CDR2 FQGNSA. V shed 2 bases and J 2 bases; nucleotides not matched to a gene: 6. DNA for the CDR3: TGTGCCAGCAGCTTATCTACGGGGGGACCCTACAATGAGCAGTTCTTC. This codes for CASSLSTGGPYNEQFF.

The chain has TRBV4-2 and TRBJ2-1, with 8 bases identical to TRBD2. The CDR3 covers 17 residues. The V gene end was trimmed by 4 bases and the J gene end by 0 bases; junction bases not matched to a gene: 8. The germline gives CDR1 LGHNA, CDR2 YNFKEQ. Here the CDR3 reads CASSRETGTSSYNEQFF. The CDR3 DNA is TGTGCCAGCAGCCGCGAGACGGGGACTAGCTCCTACAATGAGCAGTTCTTC.

The rearrangement uses TRBV5-1 and TRBJ2-7, with no clear D. Per the germline V gene, CDR1 is SGHRS and CDR2 is YFSETQ. The CDR3 extends over 13 amino acids. Trimming removed 6 bases at V and 1 base at J, with 11 bases between. This CDR3 reads CASKPLQSYEQYF. The DNA of the CDR3 is TGCGCCAGCAAACCTCTACAATCCTACGAGCAGTACTTC.

The rearrangement joins TRBV2 to TRBJ2-1, with TRBD2 matching 7 bases. CDR1 SNHLY and CDR2 FYNNEI come from the germline V gene. The CDR3 has 15 residues. Unmatched junction bases numbered 16, after V lost 8 bases and J lost 9 bases. This CDR3 reads CASGTGGGAEREQFF. As DNA, the CDR3 is TGTGCCAGCGGGACGGGGGGAGGGGCGGAACGTGAGCAGTTCTTC.

This rearrangement joins TRBV7-6 to TRBJ2-2; TRBD1 matches 8 bases. Trimming at V came to 5 bases and at J to 5 bases, leaving 7 bases not matched to a gene. CDR3 length: 15 residues. CDR1 is SGHVS, CDR2 FNYEAQ, per germline. The CDR3: CASSPRDRLTGELFF. As DNA, the CDR3 is TGTGCCAGCAGCCCCCGGGACAGGCTGACCGGGGAGCTGTTTTTT. Combining the CDR3 with reference TRBV7-6 and TRBJ2-2 gives the whole variable domain GAGVSQSPRYKVTKRGQDVALRCDPISGHVSLYWYRQALGQGPEFLTYFNYEAQQDKSGLPNDRFSAERPEGSISTLTIQRTEQRDSAMYRCASSPRDRLTGELFFGEGSRLTVL.

This clone was found a few times. CDR3 protein: CASSPGLAGASEQYF. CDR3 coding DNA: TGCGCCAGCAGCCCAGGACTAGCGGGGGCCTCGGAGCAGTACTTC. This chain connects TRBV5-1 to TRBJ2-7; the match to TRBD2 covers 13 bases. This CDR3 is built from 15 residues. The V gene end was trimmed by 4 bases and the J gene end by 7 bases; junction bases not matched to a gene: 8. In germline, CDR1 is SGHRS, CDR2 YFSETQ.

In this sample, this clone turned up a few times. This sequence joins TRBV10-3 and TRBJ1-2, with D possibly being TRBD1 (6 bases). The V and J ends lost 6 bases and 5 bases respectively, with 16 bases between them. The V gene's germline CDR1 is ENHRY and CDR2 SYGVKD. CDR3 length equals 14 residues. The CDR3: CAISPTGAEYGYTF. For the CDR3, the DNA is TGTGCCATCAGCCCAACGGGGGCGGAATATGGCTACACCTTC.

V usage is TRBV6-5 and J usage is TRBJ2-7, with 12 bases that match TRBD2. Losses at the gene ends were 6 bases for V and 3 bases for J; bases not matched to a gene: 0. The CDR3 consists of 13 residues. Germline V gives CDR1 MNHEY, CDR2 SVGAGI. The CDR3 here is CASRTSGGYEQYF. In DNA form, the CDR3 reads TGTGCCAGCAGGACTAGCGGGGGCTACGAGCAGTACTTC.

The chain couples TRBV6-1 to TRBJ1-6; possible D gene TRBD1, 6 bases. V was clipped by 3 bases and J by 1 base, with 13 bases between them. This CDR3 has 17 amino acids. CDR1 is MNHNS, CDR2 SASEGT, per germline. CDR3 coding DNA: TGTGCCAGCAGTGACGGCAGGGGAAGATCCTATAATTCACCCCTCCACTTT. Translated: CASSDGRGRSYNSPLHF.

The rearrangement uses TRBV6-5 and TRBJ2-7; the D is unclear. Germline CDR1 MNHEY, CDR2 SVGAGI. With 0 bases removed from V and 4 bases from J, the gap between germline ends came to 13 bases. This CDR3 comprises 15 residues. CDR3 in DNA: TGTGCCAGCAGTTACTCGGTACAGTTATCGTACGAGCAGTACTTC. Residues: CASSYSVQLSYEQYF.

The chain is built from TRBV27 and TRBJ2-3, with 10 bases identical to TRBD1. Germline V gene lookup returns CDR1 MNHEY and CDR2 SMNVEV (reference sequence). This CDR3 spans 16 amino acids. The V segment lost 4 bases and the J segment 3 bases; nucleotides outside the gene matches: 7. DNA of the CDR3: TGTGCCAGCAGTTCAAGACAGGGGGCAATAACAGATACGCAGTATTTT. Encoded protein: CASSSRQGAITDTQYF.

In its sample, this clone was seen once. The V gene is TRBV5-1, the J gene TRBJ2-5, with a tentative D call TRBD2 (5 bases). V was pared by 5 bases and J by 0 bases, with 11 bases between. The CDR3 spans 14 residues. The germline CDR1 and CDR2 sequences are SGHRS and YFSETQ. The CDR3: CASRSRGYQETQYF. In DNA, the CDR3 is TGCGCCAGCAGATCCAGAGGGTACCAAGAGACCCAGTACTTC. Full variable domain (rest looked up from reference TRBV5-1 and TRBJ2-5): KAGVTQTPRYLIKTRGQQVTLSCSPISGHRSVSWYQQTPGQGLQFLFEYFSETQRNKGNFPGRFSGRQFSNSRSEMNVSTLELGDSALYLCASRSRGYQETQYFGPGTRLLVL.

Points on this clone: At one boundary the junction diverges from the germline segment, which might be a read error. The CDR3: CASRRGTEAFF. The CDR3 bases are TGTGCCAGCAGGAGGGGCACTGAAGCTTTCTTT. The chain carries TRBV5-1 and TRBJ1-1; the D gene is possibly TRBD1 (5 bases). Germline CDR1 is SGHRS and CDR2 is YFSETQ. The CDR3 has 11 amino acids.